The rows below give T cell receptor beta chains drawn from one sample of a study of post-analysis software for immune sequencing data. TCRdb processed the PCR reads anew with MiXCR; each CDR3 protein has one entry. The data hold over 300,000 distinct CDR3 sequences, with less than 35% observed a single time. The sequencing sample was made of blood. The receptors shown here come from a girl aged 10 to 17 with multiple sclerosis. The CDR3 runs from the conserved cysteine through the conserved F or W. The D gene is left open where the match is weak. Where a row states a size, it is once, few, many or the class of an expanded clone; other rows omit it.

d_call	v_call	clone_size	j_call	cdr3_aa	cdr3_nt
.	TRBV20-1	once	TRBJ2-3	CSARGFPSTDTQYF	TGCAGTGCTAGAGGGTTTCCCAGCACAGATACGCAGTATTTT
TRBD1	TRBV7-2	few	TRBJ2-5	CASSFRGHAETQYF	TGTGCCAGCAGCTTTAGGGGGCACGCAGAGACCCAGTACTTC
TRBD1	TRBV4-1	.	TRBJ2-3	CASSRTQGAADTQYF	TGCGCCAGCAGCCGCACACAGGGGGCGGCAGATACGCAGTATTTT
.	TRBV6-2/TRBV6-3	once	TRBJ2-3	CASRPIGTGTDTQYF	TGTGCCAGCAGGCCGATCGGGACGGGCACAGATACGCAGTATTTT
.	TRBV7-9	.	TRBJ2-6	CASSLVGHQSSGANVLTF	TGTGCCAGCAGCTTAGTGGGACATCAAAGCTCTGGGGCCAACGTCCTGACTTTC
TRBD1	TRBV6-1	.	TRBJ2-1	CASTPGGQGFNEQFF	TGTGCCAGCACCCCAGGGGGACAGGGATTCAATGAGCAGTTCTTC
TRBD2	TRBV29-1	.	TRBJ2-7	CSVDAGGVEQYF	TGCAGCGTTGATGCGGGGGGAGTCGAGCAGTACTTC
.	TRBV4-2	.	TRBJ2-2	CASSGVLGAGELFF	TGTGCCAGCAGCGGGGTATTGGGCGCCGGGGAGCTGTTTTTT
.	TRBV4-1	.	TRBJ2-3	CASSQAGTSTDTQYF	TGCGCCAGCAGCCAGGCCGGGACTAGCACAGATACGCAGTATTTT
.	TRBV3-1	.	TRBJ2-5	CASSFLMAGQETQYF	TGTGCCAGCAGCTTCCTGATGGCGGGGCAAGAGACCCAGTACTTC
.	TRBV7-3	few	TRBJ2-7	CASSADASYEQYF	TGTGCCAGCAGTGCGGACGCATCCTACGAGCAGTACTTC
TRBD2	TRBV20-1	few	TRBJ2-5	CSARGVGRGAAETQYF	TGCAGTGCTAGAGGGGTTGGGCGGGGGGCGGCAGAGACCCAGTACTTC
.	TRBV7-2	.	TRBJ2-1	CASSLAPGLQQFF	TGTGCCAGCAGCTTAGCCCCGGGACTCCAACAGTTCTTC
TRBD1	TRBV10-2	.	TRBJ2-7	CASYATGINEQYF	TGCGCCAGTTATGCGACAGGGATCAACGAGCAGTACTTC
.	TRBV7-2	many	TRBJ1-4	CASSPEITNEKLFF	TGTGCCAGCAGCCCTGAGATAACTAATGAAAAACTGTTTTTT
.	TRBV20-1	.	TRBJ2-5	CSAREGATSGETQYF	TGCAGTGCTAGGGAAGGTGCTACTTCGGGGGAGACCCAGTACTTC
TRBD1	TRBV20-1	.	TRBJ2-3	CSAPLRGSTDTQYF	TGCAGTGCTCCGCTCAGGGGGAGCACAGATACGCAGTATTTT
.	TRBV7-9	.	TRBJ1-2	CASSSSGQVLNYGYTF	TGTGCCAGCAGTTCAAGTGGCCAGGTGTTAAACTATGGCTACACCTTC
.	TRBV12-3/TRBV12-4	.	TRBJ2-1	CASSFVRDRFNEQFF	TGTGCCAGCAGTTTTGTGAGGGACCGGTTCAATGAGCAGTTCTTC
.	TRBV20-1	few	TRBJ1-2	CSARPGGVVNYGYTF	TGCAGTGCTAGACCGGGGGGGGTGGTTAACTATGGCTACACCTTC
.	TRBV7-9	.	TRBJ1-2	CASSPLAGANYGYTF	TGTGCCAGCAGCCCCTTAGCGGGGGCGAACTATGGCTACACCTTC
.	TRBV12-3/TRBV12-4	once	TRBJ1-2	CVSSRTEGSYTF	TGTGTCAGCAGCAGAACAGAGGGTAGCTACACCTTC
.	TRBV28	.	TRBJ1-2	CASSQGSWGYTF	TGTGCCAGCAGTCAAGGGAGTTGGGGCTACACCTTC
.	TRBV6-2/TRBV6-3	few	TRBJ2-1	CASSREVGEQFF	TGTGCCAGCAGTCGTGAGGTGGGAGAGCAGTTCTTC
TRBD2	TRBV3-1	.	TRBJ2-1	CASSPHSSGVNNEQFF	TGTGCCAGCAGCCCCCATAGTAGCGGGGTAAACAATGAGCAGTTCTTC
.	TRBV4-1	few	TRBJ1-5	CASSQPLIQPQHF	TGCGCCAGCAGCCAACCCTTGATCCAGCCCCAGCATTTT
.	TRBV7-6	once	TRBJ2-7	CASSLAFGVTYEQYF	TGTGCCAGCAGCTTAGCGTTCGGAGTTACCTACGAGCAGTACTTC
TRBD1	TRBV12-3/TRBV12-4	.	TRBJ1-2	CASTDFGGRQGANYGYTF	TGTGCCAGCACTGATTTCGGGGGGAGACAGGGGGCTAACTATGGCTACACCTTC
.	TRBV5-4	.	TRBJ1-1	CASSLVQGAGTEAFF	TGTGCCAGCAGCTTGGTGCAAGGGGCGGGCACTGAAGCTTTCTTT
.	TRBV12-3/TRBV12-4	.	TRBJ2-3	CASSQTRDTQYF	TGTGCCAGCAGTCAAACAAGAGATACGCAGTATTTT
TRBD1	TRBV7-2	.	TRBJ1-1	CASSLVGTGGTGTEAFF	TGTGCCAGCAGCTTAGTCGGGACAGGGGGAACAGGCACTGAAGCTTTCTTT
TRBD2	TRBV12-5	.	TRBJ2-5	CASGFQLAGKGETQYF	TGTGCTAGTGGTTTCCAACTAGCGGGGAAGGGAGAGACCCAGTACTTC
.	TRBV7-2	.	TRBJ1-4	CASSFGAEEKLFF	TGTGCCAGCAGCTTTGGGGCGGAGGAAAAACTGTTTTTT
TRBD1	TRBV10-2	few	TRBJ2-1	CASTTGTGRGNEQFF	TGCGCCAGTACGACCGGGACAGGGAGAGGCAATGAGCAGTTCTTC
.	TRBV6-6	few	TRBJ2-1	CASTTGTPDYNEQFF	TGTGCCAGCACCACGGGGACTCCAGACTACAATGAGCAGTTCTTC
TRBD2	TRBV7-9	many	TRBJ2-1	CASSSLAGGYNEQFF	TGTGCCAGCAGTTCCCTAGCGGGGGGGTACAATGAGCAGTTCTTC
.	TRBV12-3/TRBV12-4	.	TRBJ1-1	CASSRRAMNTEAFF	TGTGCCAGCAGCCGTAGAGCCATGAACACTGAAGCTTTCTTT
.	TRBV4-1	few	TRBJ1-2	CASSQIPGTTSGDGYTF	TGCGCCAGCAGTCAAATCCCCGGGACCACGTCGGGGGATGGCTACACCTTC
.	TRBV28	.	TRBJ1-4	CASSFDGTAANEKLFF	TGTGCCAGCAGTTTCGACGGGACGGCGGCTAATGAAAAACTGTTTTTT
.	TRBV6-6	few	TRBJ2-6	CASSYDQGTGANVLTF	TGTGCCAGCAGTTACGACCAGGGAACTGGGGCCAACGTCCTGACTTTC
.	TRBV28	.	TRBJ1-6	CASTDSQSSYNSPLHF	TGTGCCAGCACGGACAGTCAGAGCTCCTATAATTCACCCCTCCACTTT
TRBD1	TRBV24-1	.	TRBJ2-3	CATSALQGTSRTMQYF	TGTGCCACCAGTGCCCTACAGGGGACAAGTCGGACGATGCAGTATTTT
.	TRBV5-1	.	TRBJ2-3	CASSFLVPTDTQYF	TGCGCCAGCAGCTTCCTAGTCCCCACAGATACGCAGTATTTT
.	TRBV12-3/TRBV12-4	.	TRBJ2-1	CASSLRPTDDEQFF	TGTGCCAGCAGTTTAAGGCCTACCGACGATGAGCAGTTCTTC
.	TRBV6-6	many	TRBJ2-1	CASSISNEQFF	TGTGCCAGCAGTATAAGCAATGAGCAGTTCTTC
TRBD2	TRBV7-9	few	TRBJ2-7	CASSYGLAGSYEQYF	TGTGCCAGCAGCTACGGGCTAGCGGGGAGTTACGAGCAGTACTTC
.	TRBV20-1	.	TRBJ2-3	CSALDYHTDTQYF	TGCAGTGCCCTGGACTACCACACAGATACGCAGTATTTT
.	TRBV20-1	few	TRBJ2-3	CSASEQTYSIRTDTQYF	TGCAGTGCTAGTGAGCAGACCTACAGCATTCGAACAGATACGCAGTATTTT
TRBD1	TRBV5-1	.	TRBJ1-2	CASSLAPGQVPTTYGYTF	TGCGCCAGCAGCTTGGCACCGGGACAGGTGCCTACAACCTATGGCTACACCTTC
TRBD1	TRBV4-1	few	TRBJ2-5	CASSHGIQGSEAQYF	TGCGCCAGCAGCCACGGGATACAGGGGTCCGAGGCCCAGTACTTC
.	TRBV5-1	.	TRBJ2-5	CASSLITQLPRGVETQYF	TGCGCCAGCAGCTTGATAACGCAACTCCCGCGTGGGGTAGAGACCCAGTACTTC
.	TRBV5-1	few	TRBJ2-3	CASSLGRLEGDTQYF	TGCGCCAGCAGCTTGGGTAGGCTGGAAGGAGATACGCAGTATTTT
.	TRBV7-8	few	TRBJ1-1	CASSLGVDTEAFF	TGTGCCAGCAGTTTGGGTGTGGACACTGAAGCTTTCTTT
TRBD1	TRBV7-9	few	TRBJ2-7	CASSFRGGTIYEQYF	TGTGCCAGCAGCTTTCGAGGGGGCACCATCTACGAGCAGTACTTC
.	TRBV7-9	few	TRBJ2-4	CASSSPWGKNIQYF	TGTGCCAGCAGCTCACCCTGGGGCAAAAACATTCAGTACTTC
TRBD2	TRBV6-2/TRBV6-3	.	TRBJ2-1	CASTRRSGGDNEQFF	TGTGCCAGCACTAGAAGGAGCGGGGGGGACAATGAGCAGTTCTTC
.	TRBV5-1	.	TRBJ2-1	CTSSLRGGADNEQFF	TGCACCAGCAGCTTGAGAGGGGGGGCCGACAATGAGCAGTTCTTC